These T cell receptor beta chains were read from a single sample in a study of cytomegalovirus exposure and HLA in healthy donors. Assay used: immunoSEQ multiplex PCR; TCRdb lists only in-frame clones, some missing. The sample has around 140,000 clones; 82% are singletons. Sequencing was carried out using PBMCs. These receptors all come from a woman aged 45 to 65 in good health and CMV-seropositive. CDR3s include the opening cysteine and the closing phenylalanine or tryptophan. D genes are given only for firm matches. Rows may omit the clone size; those that give it use once, few, many or a size class.

j_call d_call v_call clone_size cdr3_nt cdr3_aa
TRBJ2-5 TRBD1 TRBV7-9 NA TGTGCCAGCAGTCGACAGGGGGCAGGGGAGACCCAGTACTTC CASSRQGAGETQYF
TRBJ2-7 NA TRBV19 NA TGTGCCAGTAGTATATATCGAGCGGCAAGCTACGAGCAGTACTTC CASSIYRAASYEQYF
TRBJ2-7 NA TRBV11-2 NA TGTGCCAGCAGTCAAGGGGCAAACTACGAGCAGTACTTC CASSQGANYEQYF
TRBJ1-1 NA TRBV28 once TGTGCCAGCAGTACCGAGCGGCGCGGGTACACTGAAGCTTTCTTT CASSTERRGYTEAFF
TRBJ1-2 NA TRBV4-1 NA TGCGCCAGCAGCCAGACACGGCTAAACTATGGCTACACCTTC CASSQTRLNYGYTF
TRBJ1-1 NA TRBV19 once TGTGCCAGTAGTATGCCCCCCTTTGGGGCAAGGACTGAAGCTTTCTTT CASSMPPFGARTEAFF
TRBJ2-7 TRBD1 TRBV15 NA TGTGCCACCAGCGAATTACCGGGACAGGCCTACGAGCAGTACTTC CATSELPGQAYEQYF
TRBJ1-4 TRBD1 TRBV5-1 NA TGCGCCAGCAGCTCCGGACAGGGCGAAAAACTGTTTTTT CASSSGQGEKLFF
TRBJ1-1 NA TRBV10-3 NA TGTGCCATCAGTGAGTCGGGGGGGAACACTGAAGCTTTCTTT CAISESGGNTEAFF
TRBJ1-3 TRBD1 TRBV15 NA TGTGCCACCAGCAGACGGGACAGCCAGATATATTTT CATSRRDSQIYF
TRBJ1-5 NA TRBV12-5 NA TGTGCTAGTGGTTTGGGTAGGGGTAGGGGCAATCAGCCCCAGCATTTT CASGLGRGRGNQPQHF
TRBJ2-7 TRBD2 TRBV28 NA TGTGCCAGCAGTTTATATGGCGGGGGGTCCTACGAGCAGTACTTC CASSLYGGGSYEQYF
TRBJ2-7 NA TRBV7-8 once TGTGCCAGCAGCTTAGGCCGCCTAAGCTCCTACGAGCAGTACTTC CASSLGRLSSYEQYF
TRBJ2-7 NA TRBV6-5 medium-sized TGTGCCAGCAGTTACTCCTCAGGTCTCTACGAGCAGTACTTC CASSYSSGLYEQYF
TRBJ2-3 TRBD2 TRBV5-3 NA TGTGCCAGAAGCTTGGGCCAGCGGGAGGGCCGTGCAGATACGCAGTATTTT CARSLGQREGRADTQYF
TRBJ2-1 NA TRBV6-4 NA TGTGCCAGCAGTGAAGGGGGGGCTGACAATGAGCAGTTCTTC CASSEGGADNEQFF
TRBJ2-7 TRBD2 TRBV2 NA TGTGCCTCGAATGCCGGGGGGGCGCTCTACGAGCAGTACTTC CASNAGGALYEQYF
TRBJ2-7 NA TRBV6-6 NA TGTGCCAGCAGTTACTCGGGGCCCGAGCAGTACTTC CASSYSGPEQYF
TRBJ2-3 TRBD1 TRBV27 NA TGTGCCAGCAGAGACAGGGGGTTTAGCACAGATACGCAGTATTTT CASRDRGFSTDTQYF
TRBJ2-1 TRBD2 TRBV5-4 NA TGTGCCAGCAGCTCACGACTAGCGGGGGAGGATGAGCAGTTCTTC CASSSRLAGEDEQFF
TRBJ1-1 NA TRBV27 NA TGTGCCAGCAGTTTATCTCGCCTCCGAGGTTCCCAATATGGGAACACTGAAGCTTTCTTT CASSLSRLRGSQYGNTEAFF
TRBJ2-2 NA TRBV15 NA TGTGCCACCAGCTCCTTCGGGACCGGGGAGCTGTTTTTT CATSSFGTGELFF
TRBJ1-2 NA TRBV7-3 NA TGTGCCAGCAGCTTCGTGGAGGGCCCTAACTATGGCTACACCTTC CASSFVEGPNYGYTF
TRBJ2-1 TRBD1 TRBV6-1 NA TGTGCCAGCATCCGGGACAGCTACAATGAGCAGTTCTTC CASIRDSYNEQFF
TRBJ2-2 TRBD1 TRBV7-2 NA TGTGCCAGCAGCCCAGTACAGGGGGCGGGGGAGCTGTTTTTT CASSPVQGAGELFF
TRBJ2-2 NA TRBV5-1 NA TGCGCCAGAGAGGCCGGGACAAAAAACACCGGGGAGCTGTTTTTT CAREAGTKNTGELFF
TRBJ1-5 NA TRBV15 NA TGTGCCACCAGCAGAGATGGAGGGCAAAGGAGCAATCAGCCCCAGCATTTT CATSRDGGQRSNQPQHF
TRBJ1-1 TRBD1 TRBV29-1 NA TGCAGCGTAGGGACAGGGGGCCACACTGAAGCTTTCTTT CSVGTGGHTEAFF
TRBJ2-3 TRBD2 TRBV10-3 NA TGTGCCATCTACTCCGGGACTAGCGGTACAGATACGCAGTATTTT CAIYSGTSGTDTQYF
TRBJ1-5 TRBD1 TRBV27 NA TGTGCCAGCAGCCTGGGACAGGGGGCGCCTAGCAATCAGCCCCAGCATTTT CASSLGQGAPSNQPQHF
TRBJ1-2 TRBD1 TRBV9 once TGTGCCAGCAGCGTTATCCCTAGACAGGGGGCTTACGGCTACACCTTC CASSVIPRQGAYGYTF
TRBJ2-6 NA TRBV7-3 NA TGTGCCAGCAGCCCGGCAGGGGCCTCCTCTGGGGCCAACGTCCTGACTTTC CASSPAGASSGANVLTF
TRBJ1-4 NA TRBV5-1 NA TGCGCCAGCAGCTCCGGACAGCAGAATGAAAAACTGTTTTTT CASSSGQQNEKLFF
TRBJ1-2 NA TRBV6-6 NA TGTGCCAGCAGTCCCGACAGTAACTATGGCTACACCTTC CASSPDSNYGYTF
TRBJ1-1 NA TRBV5-8 NA TGTGCCAGCAGCTTGCTGAGAGGCCACACTGAAGCTTTCTTT CASSLLRGHTEAFF
TRBJ2-7 NA TRBV2 once TGTGCCAGCAAGCGGCAGGACTCCTACGAGCAGTACTTC CASKRQDSYEQYF
TRBJ2-5 TRBD2 TRBV7-3 NA TGTGCCAGCAGCCAGGGACTAGCGGGAACGGCGGAGACCCAGTACTTC CASSQGLAGTAETQYF
TRBJ1-1 TRBD1 TRBV19 NA TGTGCCAGTAAGGCCCGACCAAATGATATCAGGGGGACTGAAGCTTTCTTT CASKARPNDIRGTEAFF
TRBJ2-7 TRBD1 TRBV9 NA TGTGCCAGCAGCGGGGGGACAGACCAAGGCTACGAGCAGTACTTC CASSGGTDQGYEQYF
TRBJ2-3 NA TRBV5-1 NA TGCGCCAGCAGCCGTATCGACTTGGTGGATACGCAGTATTTT CASSRIDLVDTQYF
TRBJ2-3 NA TRBV7-8 NA TGTGCCAGCAGCTTAGGGCGCACAGATACGCAGTATTTT CASSLGRTDTQYF
TRBJ2-2 TRBD2 TRBV6-6 NA TGTGCCAGCAGCCGACTAGCGGGGAACACCGGGGAGCTGTTTTTT CASSRLAGNTGELFF
TRBJ2-7 TRBD1 TRBV7-9 NA TGTGCCAGCAGCCGTGGGCATACAGGGGGCTCCTACGAGCAGTACTTC CASSRGHTGGSYEQYF
TRBJ2-5 NA TRBV5-6 NA TGTGCCAGCAGCTTGGGCAGATTGGAGACCCAGTACTTC CASSLGRLETQYF
TRBJ1-2 NA TRBV4-3 once TGCGCCAGCAGCCAAGAGTTGAGTGTCTCCCACCTAAGCTACACCTTC CASSQELSVSHLSYTF
TRBJ2-2 NA TRBV30 NA TGTGCCTCCCCTCGAGGGTCGTCCGGGGAGCTGTTTTTT CASPRGSSGELFF
TRBJ2-5 NA TRBV18 NA TGTGCCAGCTCACCACGGGGGGAGGAGACCCAGTACTTC CASSPRGEETQYF
TRBJ1-2 TRBD1 TRBV18 NA TGTGCCAGCTCACCAAAGGACAGGCTGAACTATGGCTACACCTTC CASSPKDRLNYGYTF
TRBJ1-1 NA TRBV20-1 NA TGCAGTGCCCCGAGAGCTTTCTTT CSAPRAFF
TRBJ2-1 TRBD2 TRBV28 NA TGTGCCAGCAGTTCCCCGTCGGGTAGCGGGGACAATGAGCAGTTCTTC CASSSPSGSGDNEQFF
TRBJ2-2 TRBD1 TRBV5-4 NA TGTGCCAGCAGCCGGACAGGGGGCACCGCGGTTTGGAACACCGGGGAGCTGTTTTTT CASSRTGGTAVWNTGELFF
TRBJ2-1 TRBD2 TRBV7-3 NA TGTGCCAGCAGCTTAGTGGGGACTAGCGGGAGCAATGAGCAGTTCTTC CASSLVGTSGSNEQFF
TRBJ2-7 TRBD2 TRBV2 once TGTGCCAGCAGGGGGGATACTAGCGACTCCTACGAGCAGTACTTC CASRGDTSDSYEQYF
TRBJ2-5 NA TRBV7-6 once TGTGCCAGCAGCTTTCTCGCGGGGGCCTCAGAGACCCAGTACTTC CASSFLAGASETQYF
TRBJ2-5 NA TRBV30 NA TGTGCCTGGAGGTGGAGTCAGGGGCCAATCACCCAGTACTTC CAWRWSQGPITQYF